A selection of T cell receptor beta chains follows, all from one sample in a study of T cells after yellow fever vaccination. From the 5' RACE reads, TCRdb called clonotypes with MiXCR, one entry per CDR3 protein. The table lists under 550,000 distinct CDR3 sequences, 20% to 25% of them singletons. Source: PBMCs, taken 20 to 25 days after the first yellow fever vaccination. All receptors derive from a man younger than 35 who received the YFV17D yellow fever vaccine. Each CDR3 is given with its conserved first and last residue. D genes are given only for firm matches. Only part of the rows carry a size: once, few, many, or a class if the clone is expanded.

v_gene	j_gene	d_gene	abundance	CDR3aa	CDR3nt
TRBV9	TRBJ1-2	-	few	CASSVSPWDGYTF	TGTGCCAGCAGCGTATCCCCCTGGGATGGCTACACCTTC
TRBV5-1	TRBJ2-2	TRBD2	few	CASSSLAGGSTGELFF	TGCGCCAGCAGCTCCCTAGCGGGGGGGTCCACCGGGGAGCTGTTTTTT
TRBV4-2	TRBJ1-2	-	once	CASSQDVWSNGGHTF	TGTGCCAGCAGCCAAGACGTCTGGTCTAACGGGGGACACACCTTC
TRBV6-5	TRBJ2-6	TRBD1	-	CASSYATGGYSGANVLTF	TGTGCCAGCAGTTACGCCACAGGGGGTTACTCTGGGGCCAACGTCCTGACTTTC
TRBV4-1	TRBJ1-1	-	-	CASSQVYRANTEAFF	TGCGCCAGCAGCCAAGTTTATAGGGCGAACACTGAAGCTTTCTTT
TRBV6-5	TRBJ1-4	-	few	CASSYIKYVEVTAEKLFF	TGTGCCAGCAGTTACATTAAATACGTAGAGGTGACCGCTGAAAAACTGTTTTTT
TRBV20-1	TRBJ2-5	-	-	CSDPLRKQETQYF	TGCAGTGATCCCCTCCGAAAACAAGAGACCCAGTACTTC
TRBV5-6	TRBJ1-5	TRBD1	-	CASSDRESNQPQHF	TGTGCCAGCAGCGACAGGGAAAGCAATCAGCCCCAGCATTTT
TRBV5-1	TRBJ1-3	-	few	CASSADSLGNTIYF	TGCGCCAGCAGCGCAGACAGCCTTGGAAACACCATATATTTT
TRBV20-1	TRBJ2-3	TRBD2	few	CSARARLASDTQYF	TGCAGTGCTAGAGCCAGACTAGCTTCAGATACGCAGTATTTT
TRBV5-1	TRBJ2-1	-	few	CASSFRQGGFSYNEQFF	TGCGCCAGCAGCTTTCGCCAGGGTGGTTTCTCCTACAATGAGCAGTTCTTC
TRBV20-1	TRBJ2-1	-	few	CSARNSENYNEQFF	TGCAGTGCTAGAAATTCAGAGAACTACAATGAGCAGTTCTTC
TRBV6-5	TRBJ2-7	-	-	CASTNLGREQYF	TGTGCCAGCACTAACTTGGGGCGCGAGCAGTACTTC
TRBV13	TRBJ2-3	TRBD2	-	CASTPGGGAVSSTDTQYF	TGTGCCAGCACCCCGGGGGGGGGGGCCGTTTCTAGCACAGATACGCAGTATTTT
TRBV1	TRBJ1-2	-	few	CTSSQEKGAGYTF	TGCACCAGCAGCCAAGAAAAGGGCGCGGGCTACACCTTC
TRBV12-5	TRBJ2-1	TRBD1	few	CASGEATGVNEQFF	TGTGCTAGTGGAGAAGCGACAGGGGTTAATGAGCAGTTCTTC
TRBV5-6	TRBJ2-5	-	few	CASSFTISRGGETQYF	TGTGCCAGCAGCTTCACAATAAGCAGGGGGGGAGAGACCCAGTACTTC
TRBV7-3	TRBJ2-2	TRBD2	few	CASSTSGGANTGELFF	TGTGCCAGCAGCACTAGCGGGGGGGCGAACACCGGGGAGCTGTTTTTT
TRBV12-3/TRBV12-4	TRBJ1-2	-	-	CASTREFFYGYTF	TGTGCCAGCACAAGAGAGTTTTTTTATGGCTACACCTTC
TRBV7-2	TRBJ2-5	-	-	CASSVGIQETQYF	TGTGCCAGCAGCGTCGGGATTCAAGAGACCCAGTACTTC
TRBV7-8	TRBJ1-4	-	few	CASSLGSATNEKLFF	TGTGCCAGCAGCTTGGGGTCGGCAACTAATGAAAAACTGTTTTTT
TRBV20-1	TRBJ1-1	-	-	CSARRHTEAFF	TGCAGTGCTAGAAGGCACACTGAAGCTTTCTTT
TRBV10-3	TRBJ2-1	TRBD1	-	CASSPPGQGYNEQFF	TGTGCCTCATCCCCCCCGGGACAGGGTTACAATGAGCAGTTCTTC
TRBV29-1	TRBJ2-1	-	-	CSVEDRRGPHNEQFF	TGCAGCGTTGAAGATCGTAGGGGTCCCCACAATGAGCAGTTCTTC
TRBV3-1	TRBJ1-1	-	-	CASSQDSKNTEAFF	TGTGCCAGCAGCCAAGACTCAAAGAACACTGAAGCTTTCTTT
TRBV12-3/TRBV12-4	TRBJ2-7	TRBD1	-	CASSLQGFGSYEQYF	TGTGCCAGCAGCCTACAGGGGTTTGGGTCCTACGAGCAGTACTTC
TRBV6-5	TRBJ1-6	TRBD1	-	CASSLQGARHNSPLHF	TGTGCCAGCAGTCTACAGGGGGCGCGGCATAATTCACCCCTCCACTTT
TRBV28	TRBJ1-1	-	-	CASSLWSMNTEAFF	TGTGCCAGCAGTTTATGGTCCATGAACACTGAAGCTTTCTTT
TRBV7-6	TRBJ2-2	-	few	CASSLGGGLFF	TGTGCCAGCAGCTTAGGGGGAGGACTGTTTTTT
TRBV12-3/TRBV12-4	TRBJ1-5	-	-	CASSPPAGAEFSNQPQHF	TGTGCCAGCAGTCCTCCGGCCGGGGCCGAATTTAGCAATCAGCCCCAGCATTTT
TRBV10-3	TRBJ2-1	-	-	CTIKQGTGEQFF	TGTACCATCAAGCAGGGCACGGGTGAGCAGTTCTTC
TRBV15	TRBJ2-7	TRBD1	few	CATSRERTGYEQYF	TGTGCCACCAGCAGAGAACGGACAGGCTACGAGCAGTACTTC
TRBV11-2	TRBJ2-1	TRBD2	-	CASRPTSGSHEQFF	TGTGCCAGCAGGCCGACTAGCGGGTCCCATGAGCAGTTCTTC
TRBV7-2	TRBJ1-1	-	-	CASSWDGTNTEAFF	TGTGCCAGCAGCTGGGACGGAACGAACACTGAAGCTTTCTTT
TRBV21-1	TRBJ2-7	-	few	CASSDHLGRGSDEQYF	TGTGCCAGCAGCGACCACCTGGGGAGGGGGTCAGACGAGCAGTACTTC
TRBV5-1	TRBJ2-7	TRBD1	many	CASRQGASYEQYF	TGCGCCAGCAGACAGGGGGCTTCCTACGAGCAGTACTTC
TRBV29-1	TRBJ2-5	-	many	CSVEYQVTLYPKTQYF	TGCAGCGTTGAATATCAGGTTACCCTGTACCCAAAGACCCAGTACTTC
TRBV28	TRBJ2-3	-	-	CASSQENLLAGVTDTQYF	TGTGCCAGCAGTCAAGAAAACCTACTAGCCGGAGTCACAGATACGCAGTATTTT
TRBV10-3	TRBJ2-1	TRBD2	-	CAISRTTSGYNEQFF	TGTGCCATCAGCCGAACGACTAGCGGGTACAATGAGCAGTTCTTC
TRBV7-2	TRBJ2-5	-	few	CASGDGTQYF	TGTGCCAGCGGCGATGGTACCCAGTACTTC
TRBV4-1	TRBJ1-2	-	-	CASSQDWSYGYTF	TGCGCCAGCAGCCAAGATTGGAGCTATGGCTACACCTTC
TRBV7-9	TRBJ2-4	TRBD2	few	CASSIQAGGNIQYF	TGTGCCAGCAGCATCCAGGCGGGGGGAAACATTCAGTACTTC
TRBV29-1	TRBJ1-2	-	-	CSSSRPGQYGYTF	TGCAGCTCTTCCCGACCGGGCCAGTATGGCTACACCTTC
TRBV29-1	TRBJ2-5	TRBD1	-	CSVDPQGAGETQYF	TGCAGCGTTGACCCACAGGGGGCTGGAGAGACCCAGTACTTC
TRBV5-1	TRBJ2-3	-	many	CASSLRRVTDTQYF	TGTGCCAGCAGCTTACGTCGGGTCACAGATACGCAGTATTTT
TRBV18	TRBJ2-7	TRBD2	few	CASSPLGTNYEQYF	TGTGCCAGCTCACCACTGGGGACTAACTACGAGCAGTACTTC
TRBV5-6	TRBJ2-3	TRBD2	-	CASSRSAGGTQYF	TGTGCCAGCAGCCGGTCGGCGGGAGGTACGCAGTATTTT
TRBV2	TRBJ2-5	-	few	CASSAWRKSEETQYF	TGTGCCAGCAGTGCGTGGCGGAAGTCCGAAGAGACCCAGTACTTC
TRBV3-1	TRBJ2-2	-	once	CASSHFQGSGELFF	TGTGCCAGCAGCCACTTCCAGGGGTCCGGGGAGCTGTTTTTT
TRBV11-2	TRBJ2-1	TRBD2	-	CASSLVINSRGGYYNEQFF	TGTGCCAGCAGCTTAGTAATTAACTCGCGCGGGGGTTACTACAATGAGCAGTTCTTC
TRBV20-1	TRBJ2-1	TRBD2	few	CSATTSGGGNEQFF	TGCAGTGCTACAACTAGCGGGGGGGGTAATGAGCAGTTCTTC